Following are 4 T cell receptor beta chains from one sample sequenced in a study of T cell repertoires in cytomegalovirus infection. TCRdb called the reads again in MiXCR, with one record for every CDR3 protein. The sample lists about 120,000 distinct CDR3 sequences; around a tenth were seen once. Antigen specificity for these receptors is unknown. Sequencing input: PBMCs, sequenced either directly or after in vitro stimulation (not recorded which). The receptors were gathered from a human donor in good health (CMV status not recorded). Some clones in this sample may be carry-over from other donors' samples.

This clonotype appeared a few times. The chain couples TRBV14 to TRBJ2-1, with a tentative D call TRBD1 (6 bases). The CDR3 is made up of 17 amino acids. Germline CDR1 reads SGHDN; CDR2 reads FVKESK. V was cut by 4 bases and J by 1 base, with 17 bases left in between. This CDR3 is CASSPRTGHRSYNEQFF. Written as DNA, the CDR3 is TGTGCCAGCAGCCCCCGTACGGGACACAGATCCTACAATGAGCAGTTCTTC.

Ten or more counts support this clonotype. The rearrangement links TRBV7-2 to TRBJ1-2, with 8 bases lining up with TRBD1. The CDR3 covers 13 residues. J was trimmed by 6 bases and V by 4 bases; bases with no gene match: 4. Germline lookup yields CDR1 SGHTA and CDR2 FQGNSA. The CDR3 protein is CASSSTGADGYTF. CDR3 bases: TGTGCCAGCAGCTCGACAGGGGCCGATGGCTACACCTTC.

CDR3 bases: TGTGCCAGCAGTTTAGAGCAAGGGGGAAACATTCAGTACTTC. Translated: CASSLEQGGNIQYF. The chain has TRBV12-3 or TRBV12-4 and TRBJ2-4; the D gene is possibly TRBD1 (6 bases). The CDR3 runs 14 residues. Between the trimmed V and J ends, which lost 1 base and 6 bases, there was a span of 10 bases.

The CDR3 is CSARDGQGADTQYF. In nucleotides, the CDR3 is TGCAGTGCTAGAGATGGCCAGGGGGCAGATACGCAGTATTTT. The chain carries TRBV20-1 and TRBJ2-3; 7 nucleotides align to TRBD1. The junction had 4 bases not matched to a gene; V was cut back by 0 bases and J by 4 bases. The CDR3 sequence is 14 residues long. Germline CDR1 and CDR2: DFQATT and SNEGSKA (reference sequence).